The sequence of this T cell receptor beta chain was determined in a study of somatic mutations in cytotoxic T cells in rheumatoid arthritis. CDR1 is SGDLS, CDR2 YYNGEE, per germline. The ends lost 0 bases at V and 8 bases at J; junction bases unmatched: 4. The CDR3 consists of 15 residues. The repertoire was sequenced with immunoSEQ multiplex PCR; TCRdb's copy has only in-frame clones and lacks some. Found here are roughly 10,000 clones, roughly four fifths of them singletons; the top ten hold 15% to 20%. The chain recombines TRBV9 with TRBJ2-1; TRBD1 matches 11 bases. Sequenced input: CD8+ T cells sorted from blood. The clonotype was recovered from a woman in her forties or fifties in good health. The CDR3: CASSVGTGGLDEQFF. The CDR3 nucleotides are TGTGCCAGCAGCGTAGGGACAGGGGGCCTCGATGAGCAGTTCTTC.